A single sample gave rise to the 30 T cell receptor beta chains below, sequenced in a study of shared clonotypes between healthy human individuals. Assay: immunoSEQ multiplex PCR; the TCRdb copy retains only in-frame clones and omits some. In the table there are fewer than 1.6 million clones, about 98.5% of which are singletons. The specimen sequenced was naive CD4+ T cells sorted from blood. Subset noted: CD45RA+ positively selected. All receptors come from a man aged 25-45 years in good health.

This chain links TRBV18 with TRBJ2-7, with TRBD2 identical over 7 bases. This CDR3 is 16 amino acids long. Germline V gene data show CDR1 as KGHSH and CDR2 as LQKENI. V lost 4 bases, J lost 4 bases, and 13 bases stayed unmatched. For the CDR3, the DNA is TGTGCCAGCTCACAAGCGGGGCGCAGGGATCGTTACGAGCAGTACTTC. It translates to CASSQAGRRDRYEQYF.

The chain is built from TRBV6-5 and TRBJ1-4; 8 bases match TRBD1. CDR1 is MNHEY and CDR2 is SVGAGI in the germline V gene. The CDR3 runs 15 residues. V was clipped by 2 bases and J by 5 bases; unmatched bases: 4. The CDR3 nucleotides read TGTGCCAGCAGTTACCAGGACAGGGAGAATGAAAAACTGTTTTTT. This gives the protein CASSYQDRENEKLFF.

Remarks on this clone: Other nucleotide sequences in the sample specify the same CDR3. The V call is TRBV28, the J call TRBJ2-7, with a possible D match to TRBD1 (6 bases). V gave up 6 bases and J gave up 4 bases, with 7 bases separating them. Germline CDR1 and CDR2: MDHEN and SYDVKM. This CDR3 is built from 11 residues. DNA for the CDR3: TGTGCCAGCAGGGACAGTTACGAGCAGTACTTC. Its translation is CASRDSYEQYF.

The chain couples TRBV28 to TRBJ2-3; 8 nucleotides align to TRBD1. Germline CDR1 MDHEN, CDR2 SYDVKM. V was pared by 8 bases and J by 5 bases, with 12 bases of the junction left unmatched. There are 15 residues in the CDR3. The CDR3 is CASGAGQVVGDTQYF. CDR3 sequence (DNA): TGTGCCAGCGGTGCGGGACAGGTCGTTGGAGATACGCAGTATTTT.

The genes are TRBV19 and TRBJ2-7; 15 bases fit TRBD2. In germline, CDR1 is LNHDA, CDR2 SQIVND (reference sequence). The CDR3 extends over 18 amino acids. Trimming at V came to 5 bases and at J to 2 bases, leaving 10 bases not matched to a gene. The CDR3 loop is CASSGRRTSGREAYEQYF. The CDR3 nucleotides are TGTGCCAGTAGTGGACGGAGGACTAGCGGGAGGGAAGCCTACGAGCAGTACTTC.

The gene calls are TRBV18 and TRBJ2-3; 16 bases map to TRBD2. Germline V gives CDR1 KGHSH, CDR2 LQKENI. The CDR3 is made up of 21 amino acids. The J segment lost 0 bases and the V segment lost 3 bases, leaving 12 bases of the junction unmatched. CDR3 DNA: TGTGCCAGCTCACCCGCCGGGACTAGCGGGAGGGAAACTACTAGCACAGATACGCAGTATTTT. It is translated as CASSPAGTSGRETTSTDTQYF. Together with reference TRBV18 and TRBJ2-3, the CDR3 gives the full variable domain: NAGVMQNPRHLVRRRGQEARLRCSPMKGHSHVYWYRQLPEEGLKFMVYLQKENIIDESGMPKERFSAEFPKEGPSILRIQQVVRGDSAAYFCASSPAGTSGRETTSTDTQYFGPGTRLTVL.

A remark on this clone: Other DNA sequences from this sample encode an identical CDR3 as well. V and J are TRBV11-2 and TRBJ2-1; D is perhaps TRBD1 (5 bases). Looked up from germline, CDR1 is SGHAT and CDR2 is FQNNGV. CDR3 length: 12 residues. Trimming stripped 0 bases from V and 10 bases from J, with 7 bases between. CDR3 in DNA: TGTGCCAGCAGCTTAGATAGGGGAGAGCAGTTCTTC. This translates into CASSLDRGEQFF.

This clone occurred once. The chain has TRBV19 and TRBJ2-1; perhaps D is TRBD1 or TRBD2 (6 bases each). Germline CDR1 is LNHDA and CDR2 is SQIVND (reference sequence). The CDR3 is made up of 15 amino acids. V was cut by 3 bases and J by 2 bases, with 11 bases left in between. CDR3 in amino acids: CASSMGGGPYNEQFF. In DNA form, the CDR3 reads TGTGCCAGTAGTATGGGTGGGGGGCCCTACAATGAGCAGTTCTTC. Complete variable domain (other parts from reference TRBV19 and TRBJ2-1): DGGITQSPKYLFRKEGQNVTLSCEQNLNHDAMYWYRQDPGQGLRLIYYSQIVNDFQKGDIAEGYSVSREKKESFPLTVTSAQKNPTAFYLCASSMGGGPYNEQFFGPGTRLTVL.

This chain joins TRBV7-9 and TRBJ2-1; TRBD2 matches 11 bases. Germline-derived CDR1 and CDR2 are SEHNR and FQNEAQ (reference sequence). This CDR3 comprises 16 residues. J was trimmed by 5 bases and V by 5 bases; bases with no gene match: 8. The CDR3 loop is CASSPRLAGSNNEQFF. As DNA, the CDR3 is TGTGCCAGCAGCCCCCGACTAGCGGGATCCAACAATGAGCAGTTCTTC.

V usage is TRBV9 and J usage is TRBJ1-3; TRBD1 matches at 9 bases. This CDR3 contains 15 residues. Germline V gene lookup returns CDR1 SGDLS and CDR2 YYNGEE. V shed 3 bases and J 7 bases; nucleotides not matched to a gene: 8. CDR3 amino acids: CASSAKQGAGNTIYF. CDR3 bases: TGTGCCAGCAGCGCCAAACAGGGGGCGGGGAACACCATATATTTT.

The rearrangement links TRBV11-3 to TRBJ2-2; 8 nucleotides align to TRBD1. J gave up 2 bases and V 5 bases, and 1 base lay outside the gene matches. Germline values: CDR1 SGHNT, CDR2 YENEEA. The CDR3 loop spans 14 amino acids. The CDR3 loop reads CASSPGGNTGELFF. The CDR3 nucleotides are TGTGCCAGCAGCCCAGGGGGCAACACCGGGGAGCTGTTTTTT.

The rearrangement uses TRBV6-1 and TRBJ2-7; no definite D call. The V gene's germline CDR1 is MNHNS and CDR2 SASEGT. This CDR3 region has 14 residues. V lost 6 bases and J lost 0, with 12 bases in between. The CDR3 DNA reads as TGTGCCAGCAGCCCTACACTGAGCTCCTACGAGCAGTACTTC. Protein sequence: CASSPTLSSYEQYF.

This clone was seen just once. The chain employs TRBV7-2 and TRBJ2-2; 10 bases line up with TRBD2. Germline values: CDR1 SGHTA, CDR2 FQGNSA. This CDR3 region has 16 residues. Unmatched junction bases numbered 10, after V lost 7 bases and J lost 5 bases. Here the CDR3 reads CASTNGLAVWTGELFF. Written as DNA, the CDR3 is TGTGCCAGCACCAATGGACTAGCGGTTTGGACCGGGGAGCTGTTTTTT.

This chain joins TRBV10-3 and TRBJ1-5, with D uncertain. Between the trimmed V and J ends, which lost 11 bases and 3 bases, there was a span of 14 bases. This CDR3 is built from 13 residues. Germline CDR1 and CDR2: ENHRY and SYGVKD. The chain's CDR3 is CASRPSPNQPQHF. CDR3 in DNA: TGTGCCTCCCGGCCTTCCCCCAATCAGCCCCAGCATTTT.

CDR3 coding DNA: TGTGCCAGTAGTGGGACTTCTAACACTGAAGCTTTCTTT. This gives the protein CASSGTSNTEAFF. The chain has TRBV19 and TRBJ1-1, with a weak D call TRBD1 (5 bases). Trimming shortened V by 5 bases and J by 2 bases, and 9 bases separated the two germline ends. The CDR3 is 13 amino acids. The germline CDR1 and CDR2 sequences are LNHDA and SQIVND (reference sequence).

This sequence joins TRBV30 and TRBJ2-7, with 9 nucleotides matching TRBD2. Germline V CDR1 and CDR2: GTSNPN, SVGIG (reference sequence). The junction had 8 bases not matched to a gene; V was cut back by 3 bases and J by 2 bases. This CDR3 has 15 residues. The CDR3 region is CAWSFSGSFTYEQYF. The CDR3 DNA is TGTGCCTGGAGCTTTAGCGGGAGTTTTACCTACGAGCAGTACTTC.

The V call is TRBV7-2, the J call TRBJ2-5; D is unresolved. The V end was cut by 10 bases, the J end by 4 bases, with 16 bases between. This CDR3 has 13 amino acids. From germline, CDR1 is SGHTA and CDR2 FQGNSA. In DNA form, the CDR3 reads TGTGCCAAAAGGCAGACGGGTTTAGAGACCCAGTACTTC. It encodes CAKRQTGLETQYF.

The chain links TRBV18 to TRBJ2-7; 9 bases map to TRBD2. V was clipped by 3 bases and J by 2 bases; unmatched bases: 2. The CDR3 loop spans 14 amino acids. Germline V lookup: CDR1 KGHSH, CDR2 LQKENI. The DNA for the CDR3 is TGTGCCAGCTCACCGGGACTAGCCCCCTACGAGCAGTACTTC. It translates to CASSPGLAPYEQYF.

This chain uses TRBV10-2 with TRBJ1-2, with D unresolved. This CDR3 spans 11 amino acids. Germline loops: CDR1 WSHSY, CDR2 SAAADI. V lost 3 bases to trimming and J lost 11 bases, with 10 bases between them. CDR3 bases: TGCGCCAGCAGTGACGCGGTCCAGTACACCTTC. Protein: CASSDAVQYTF.

This chain joins TRBV11-2 and TRBJ1-3, with D possibly TRBD1 on 6 matching bases. The CDR3 is 18 amino acids. The V end lost 0 bases, the J end lost 0 bases, and 15 bases lay between the germline ends. Germline V gives CDR1 SGHAT, CDR2 FQNNGV. In DNA, the CDR3 is TGTGCCAGCAGCTTAGAGGGGGGCAGACGAAGCTCTGGAAACACCATATATTTT. Its protein is CASSLEGGRRSSGNTIYF.

This chain uses TRBV7-9 with TRBJ2-2, with 9 bases fitting TRBD1. Losses at the gene ends were 1 base for V and 3 bases for J; bases not matched to a gene: 3. The CDR3 runs 16 residues. Germline loops: CDR1 SEHNR, CDR2 FQNEAQ (reference sequence). CDR3 in DNA: TGTGCCAGCAGCTTAGATTGGACAGGGGACACCGGGGAGCTGTTTTTT. This encodes CASSLDWTGDTGELFF.

This clone occurred once. The rearrangement joins TRBV15 to TRBJ2-7; 11 nucleotides match TRBD1. The CDR3 is 17 residues long. Germline V gene data show CDR1 as LNHNV and CDR2 as YYDKDF (reference sequence). The trim removed 4 bases at V and 3 bases at J, leaving 11 bases unmatched. The CDR3 nucleotides are TGTGCCACCAGCACCAGGACAGGGGGCTTCTCCCTCTACGAGCAGTACTTC. The encoded protein is CATSTRTGGFSLYEQYF.

V is TRBV28 and J is TRBJ2-2; D possibly corresponds to TRBD1 (6 bases). The CDR3 runs 15 residues. V lost 6 bases and J 1 base, leaving 12 bases between the germline ends. Germline loops: CDR1 MDHEN, CDR2 SYDVKM. The CDR3 loop reads CASRMGALNTGELFF. Here the CDR3 DNA reads TGTGCCAGCAGGATGGGGGCCTTGAACACCGGGGAGCTGTTTTTT.

The V and J genes are TRBV5-1 and TRBJ2-7; D might be TRBD1 (6 bases). Germline V gene data show CDR1 as SGHRS and CDR2 as YFSETQ. V lost 0 bases to trimming and J lost 6 bases, with 22 bases between them. This CDR3 region has 17 residues. The CDR3, as DNA: TGCGCCAGCAGCTTGGCCCGCCGAGGACAGCTGGGGACCGAGCAGTACTTC. Translation: CASSLARRGQLGTEQYF.

This clone was found once. The V gene is TRBV29-1, the J gene TRBJ1-2, with a possible D match to TRBD1 (6 bases). Trimming shortened V by 7 bases and J by 8 bases, and 23 bases separated the two germline ends. This CDR3 contains 14 residues. Germline V gene sequence: CDR1 SQVTM, CDR2 ANQGSEA. CDR3 loop: CSAGGGVPPWGYTF. The CDR3 region has the DNA TGCAGCGCTGGGGGCGGGGTCCCTCCCTGGGGCTACACCTTC. Drawing the rest from reference TRBV29-1 and TRBJ1-2, the complete variable domain is SAVISQKPSRDICQRGTSLTIQCQVDSQVTMMFWYRQQPGQSLTLIATANQGSEATYESGFVIDKFPISRPNLTFSTLTVSNMSPEDSSIYLCSAGGGVPPWGYTFGSGTRLTVV.

This sequence joins TRBV6-1 and TRBJ1-5, with D hard to call. Germline values: CDR1 MNHNS, CDR2 SASEGT. Deletions cut 1 base from V and 9 bases from J, with 7 bases between. This CDR3 contains 12 residues. The CDR3 DNA reads as TGTGCCAGCAGTGAAGTGTTGGGGCCCCAGCATTTT. This codes for CASSEVLGPQHF.

This chain uses TRBV11-2 with TRBJ2-7; the D is unclear. Per the germline V gene, CDR1 is SGHAT and CDR2 is FQNNGV. Deletions cut 5 bases from V and 0 bases from J, with 17 bases between. The CDR3 is 16 amino acids. Here the CDR3 reads CASSPISGFSSYEQYF. In DNA form, the CDR3 reads TGTGCCAGCAGCCCCATCTCGGGTTTTAGCTCCTACGAGCAGTACTTC.

The chain carries TRBV9 and TRBJ2-1; 11 nucleotides line up with TRBD2. V shed 3 bases, J shed 6 bases, and the junction held 5 bases outside the gene matches. This CDR3 is built from 15 residues. Germline V gene lookup returns CDR1 SGDLS and CDR2 YYNGEE. The CDR3 protein is CASSASGLAANEQFF. CDR3 bases: TGTGCCAGCAGCGCATCGGGACTAGCGGCCAATGAGCAGTTCTTC.

The gene calls are TRBV11-3 and TRBJ1-1; tentatively, D is TRBD1 (6 bases). V was shortened by 5 bases and J by 1 base, with 11 bases between the two germline ends. This CDR3 region has 14 residues. Per the germline V gene, CDR1 is SGHNT and CDR2 is YENEEA. CDR3 bases: TGTGCCAGCAGCATGGGACACCCGAACACTGAAGCTTTCTTT. This encodes CASSMGHPNTEAFF.

The rearrangement joins TRBV7-2 to TRBJ2-7; D unresolved. The V gene lost 1 base and the J gene lost 2 bases, with 12 bases spanning the gap. This CDR3 contains 15 residues. Germline values: CDR1 SGHTA, CDR2 FQGNSA. The CDR3 DNA sequence: TGTGCCAGCAGCTTAGACATGGGCCTTACCTACGAGCAGTACTTC. Its translation: CASSLDMGLTYEQYF.